These 25 T cell receptor beta chains were sequenced from one sample in a study of control samples from healthy donors and cancer patients. The table came from immunoSEQ multiplex PCR; TCRdb's copy has only in-frame clones and leaves some out. The sample yields around 30,000 clones, around 93% seen once. The sample comprised PBMCs. The receptors were gathered from a man between 35 and 55 years old with colorectal cancer.

The V call is TRBV27, the J call TRBJ2-5, with D unclear. V lost 5 bases and J 5 bases, leaving 15 bases between the germline ends. This CDR3 has 14 residues. The germline V gene has CDR1 MNHEY and CDR2 SMNVEV (reference sequence). CDR3 nucleotides: TGTGCCAGCAGTCCCCGGGCCTTCGGGGAGACCCAGTACTTC. It codes for CASSPRAFGETQYF.

J is TRBJ2-3 and V is TRBV7-6; the D call may be TRBD1 or TRBD2 (6 bases each). Germline assignment: CDR1 SGHVS and CDR2 FNYEAQ. The CDR3 consists of 15 residues. The V end was cut by 5 bases, the J end by 2 bases, with 14 bases between. This CDR3 reads CASSATGANTDTQYF. CDR3 in DNA: TGTGCCAGCAGCGCAACGGGGGCTAACACAGATACGCAGTATTTT.

The J gene is TRBJ2-7, the V gene TRBV12-3 or TRBV12-4, with D perhaps TRBD2 (5 bases). V lost 5 bases, J lost 5 bases, and 13 bases lay in between. The CDR3 has 13 residues. Here the CDR3 reads CASSEGWINEQYF. The CDR3 coding sequence is TGTGCCAGCAGTGAGGGATGGATCAACGAGCAGTACTTC.

The V gene is TRBV7-3, the J gene TRBJ2-2; unclear D gene. Germline CDR1 SGHTA, CDR2 FQGTGA. There are 15 residues in the CDR3. Trimming removed 1 base from V and 4 bases from J, with 10 bases in between. The CDR3 DNA follows: TGTGCCAGCAGCTTAAAAGGATCCACCACCGGGGAGCTGTTTTTT. Its protein is CASSLKGSTTGELFF.

The CDR3 reads CSVATLRDGYTF. CDR3 coding DNA: TGCAGCGTCGCAACCTTGCGCGATGGCTACACCTTC. The chain couples TRBV29-1 to TRBJ1-2; D unclear. CDR3 size: 12 residues. The ends were cut back, 6 bases at V and 6 bases at J, with 14 bases in the middle. Germline V gene lookup returns CDR1 SQVTM and CDR2 ANQGSEA.

The chain links TRBV19 to TRBJ2-5, with 7 bases identical to TRBD2. The germline V gene has CDR1 LNHDA and CDR2 SQIVND (reference sequence). J gave up 6 bases and V 7 bases, and 14 bases lay outside the gene matches. This CDR3 comprises 15 residues. The CDR3 is CASTSPGGPQKTQYF. The CDR3 DNA reads TGTGCCAGTACCTCTCCGGGGGGACCACAGAAGACCCAGTACTTC.

The chain couples TRBV5-1 to TRBJ1-3; tentatively, D is TRBD1 (5 bases). V was cut by 4 bases and J by 0 bases, with 11 bases left in between. The CDR3 extends over 15 amino acids. Germline V CDR1 and CDR2: SGHRS, YFSETQ. The DNA of the CDR3 is TGCGCCAGCAGCCGATCAGGGAGCTCTGGAAACACCATATATTTT. This gives the protein CASSRSGSSGNTIYF.

The chain is built from TRBV2 and TRBJ1-2, with 8 positions matching TRBD1. CDR1 is SNHLY, CDR2 FYNNEI, per germline. V lost 4 bases to trimming and J lost 6 bases; unmatched junction nucleotides: 7. This CDR3 is built from 14 residues. For the CDR3, the DNA is TGTGCCAGCAGTGGGCTCAGGGGGCAAGATGGCTACACCTTC. Its translation is CASSGLRGQDGYTF.

The rearrangement joins TRBV27 to TRBJ1-2; 9 positions agree with TRBD1. The germline V gene encodes CDR1 MNHEY and CDR2 SMNVEV (reference sequence). The V and J ends lost 7 bases and 6 bases, in that order; junction bases with no gene match: 18. The CDR3 extends over 17 amino acids. The CDR3 is CASTAAGTGRFSHGYTF. The CDR3 DNA reads TGTGCCAGCACGGCGGCAGGGACAGGGCGGTTCTCGCATGGCTACACCTTC.

The gene calls are TRBV9 and TRBJ1-4; D not certain. With 0 bases removed from V and 6 bases from J, the gap between germline ends came to 15 bases. Germline V gene sequence: CDR1 SGDLS, CDR2 YYNGEE. This CDR3 is built from 16 residues. The CDR3 sequence is CASSVDPTGGHEKLFF. CDR3 DNA: TGTGCCAGCAGCGTAGACCCAACCGGAGGCCATGAAAAACTGTTTTTT.

The chain employs TRBV7-3 and TRBJ1-3, with TRBD1 as a possible D gene (6 bases). V lost 5 bases to trimming and J lost 3 bases, with 14 bases between them. The CDR3 is made up of 15 amino acids. Germline CDR1 and CDR2: SGHTA and FQGTGA. As DNA, the CDR3 is TGTGCCAGCAGCCGAGACGGGACATATGGAAACACCATATATTTT. This codes for CASSRDGTYGNTIYF.

The chain carries TRBV5-1 and TRBJ1-1, with 9 positions matching TRBD1. The germline CDR1 and CDR2 sequences are SGHRS and YFSETQ. Germline trimming cut 4 bases from V and 2 bases from J; bases unmatched to any gene: 6. The CDR3 consists of 15 residues. The CDR3 nucleotides are TGCGCCAGCAGCCCTCCGACAGGGGGTAACACTGAAGCTTTCTTT. Protein: CASSPPTGGNTEAFF.

The rearrangement links TRBV7-3 to TRBJ2-3; TRBD1 agrees at 9 bases. The CDR3 runs to 15 residues. Germline CDR1 is SGHTA and CDR2 is FQGTGA. V shed 5 bases, J shed 6 bases, and the junction held 9 bases outside the gene matches. Written as DNA, the CDR3 is TGTGCCAGCAGCGATCGGGACAGGGTAGTGGATACGCAGTATTTT. It yields the protein CASSDRDRVVDTQYF.

This sequence joins TRBV29-1 and TRBJ1-5, with D uncertain. V lost 4 bases to trimming and J lost 4 bases, with 11 bases between them. Germline loops: CDR1 SQVTM, CDR2 ANQGSEA. CDR3 length: 13 residues. As DNA, the CDR3 is TGCAGCGTTGCGGTAAGGGAAAATCAGCCCCAGCATTTT. Amino acid sequence: CSVAVRENQPQHF.

The chain carries TRBV15 and TRBJ1-4, with D perhaps TRBD1 (6 bases). Trimming pared 0 bases from V and 5 bases from J, leaving 10 bases between. CDR3 length: 15 amino acids. Germline V gene sequence: CDR1 LNHNV, CDR2 YYDKDF (reference sequence). The CDR3 DNA reads TGTGCCACCAGCAGAGATCGGGGGGGCAATGAAAAACTGTTTTTT. Translation: CATSRDRGGNEKLFF.

V and J are TRBV10-3 and TRBJ1-1; possible D gene TRBD1, 5 bases. From germline, CDR1 is ENHRY and CDR2 SYGVKD. This CDR3 region has 13 residues. V dropped 3 bases and J dropped 3 bases, with 8 bases sitting between them. The chain's CDR3 is CAISEPGHTEAFF. The CDR3 nucleotides are TGTGCCATCAGTGAACCGGGACACACTGAAGCTTTCTTT.

The chain carries TRBV6-5 and TRBJ2-7; D gene ambiguous. Germline V gene data show CDR1 as MNHEY and CDR2 as SVGAGI. The CDR3 is 14 amino acids. V shed 0 bases and J shed 2 bases, with 8 bases lying between them. CDR3 protein: CASSYSVGTYEQYF. The DNA for the CDR3 is TGTGCCAGCAGTTACTCGGTAGGGACCTACGAGCAGTACTTC.

This chain joins TRBV5-1 and TRBJ1-5; 7 positions match TRBD1. Trimming cost V 0 bases and J 7 bases; bases outside gene matches: 4. CDR1 is SGHRS, CDR2 YFSETQ, per germline. The CDR3 runs 14 residues. CDR3 sequence reads: CASSLEGGGQPQHF. As DNA, the CDR3 is TGCGCCAGCAGCTTGGAAGGAGGGGGCCAGCCCCAGCATTTT.

This rearrangement joins TRBV9 to TRBJ1-2; TRBD1 might be the D (5 bases). Germline loops: CDR1 SGDLS, CDR2 YYNGEE. The CDR3 runs to 18 residues. Trimming stripped 0 bases from V and 2 bases from J, with 20 bases between. CDR3 loop: CASSVARQRGDSNYGYTF. The CDR3, as DNA: TGTGCCAGCAGCGTAGCACGACAGCGGGGGGACTCCAACTATGGCTACACCTTC.

The rearrangement links TRBV5-1 to TRBJ2-7; possible D gene TRBD1, 5 bases. Germline V CDR1 and CDR2: SGHRS, YFSETQ. CDR3 length equals 13 residues. Between the trimmed V and J ends, which lost 4 bases and 2 bases, there was a span of 10 bases. This CDR3 is CASSVTAPYEQYF. In nucleotides, the CDR3 is TGCGCCAGCAGCGTGACAGCGCCCTACGAGCAGTACTTC.

The chain recombines TRBV6-2 or TRBV6-3 with TRBJ2-3; perhaps TRBD2 as D (5 bases). The CDR3 has 17 amino acids. Germline loops: CDR1 MNHEY, CDR2 SVGEGT. V lost 4 bases, J lost 2 bases, and 19 bases lay in between. CDR3 sequence: CASSSSRADPITDTQYF. The CDR3 DNA is TGTGCCAGCAGTTCCTCGAGGGCGGACCCCATCACAGATACGCAGTATTTT.

V is TRBV2 and J is TRBJ2-3; 14 bases match TRBD2. V shed 6 bases and J 3 bases; nucleotides not matched to a gene: 5. The CDR3 totals 16 residues. CDR1 SNHLY and CDR2 FYNNEI come from the germline V gene. The CDR3 here is CASSAGTSGGTDTQYF. The DNA for the CDR3 is TGTGCCAGCAGCGCTGGGACTAGCGGGGGTACAGATACGCAGTATTTT. The full variable domain, its missing parts supplied by reference TRBV2 and TRBJ2-3, is EPEVTQTPSHQVTQMGQEVILRCVPISNHLYFYWYRQILGQKVEFLVSFYNNEISEKSEIFDDQFSVERPDGSNFTLKIRSTKLEDSAMYFCASSAGTSGGTDTQYFGPGTRLTVL.

The chain uses TRBV9 and TRBJ1-2; 8 bases agree with TRBD1. Germline assignment: CDR1 SGDLS and CDR2 YYNGEE. This CDR3 is 16 amino acids long. J gave up 4 bases and V 3 bases, and 11 bases lay outside the gene matches. The CDR3 here is CASSAPRQGLAYGYTF. CDR3 nucleotides: TGTGCCAGCAGCGCTCCCCGACAGGGGCTCGCCTATGGCTACACCTTC.

The chain links TRBV3-1 (or the pseudogene TRBV3-2) to TRBJ1-1; 12 nucleotides match TRBD1. The CDR3 length is 16 residues. Losses at the gene ends were 4 bases for V and 11 bases for J; bases not matched to a gene: 14. Germline CDR1 LGHDT, CDR2 YNNKEL (reference sequence). CDR3 loop: CASSPTGTGGEGGAFF. The CDR3 coding sequence is TGTGCCAGCAGCCCCACCGGGACAGGGGGCGAGGGAGGGGCTTTCTTT.

V usage is TRBV9 and J usage is TRBJ2-7, with D perhaps TRBD1 or TRBD2 (5 bases each). Germline CDR1 and CDR2: SGDLS and YYNGEE. V lost 0 bases to trimming and J lost 4 bases, with 11 bases between them. CDR3 length: 14 amino acids. Here the CDR3 DNA reads TGTGCCAGCAGCGTAGGAGGGGACGGGTACGAGCAGTACTTC. Translation gives CASSVGGDGYEQYF.